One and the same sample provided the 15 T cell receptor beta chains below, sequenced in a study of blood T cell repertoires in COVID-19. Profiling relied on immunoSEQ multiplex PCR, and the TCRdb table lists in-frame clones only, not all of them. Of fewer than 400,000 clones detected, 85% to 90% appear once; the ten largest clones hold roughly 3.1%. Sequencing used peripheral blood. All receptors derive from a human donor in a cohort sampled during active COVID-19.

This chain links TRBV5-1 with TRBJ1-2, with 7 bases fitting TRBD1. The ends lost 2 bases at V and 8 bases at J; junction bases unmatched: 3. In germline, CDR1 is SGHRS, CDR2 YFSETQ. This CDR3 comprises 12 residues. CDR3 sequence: CASSLDREGYTF. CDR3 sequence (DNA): TGCGCCAGCAGCTTAGACAGGGAGGGCTACACCTTC.

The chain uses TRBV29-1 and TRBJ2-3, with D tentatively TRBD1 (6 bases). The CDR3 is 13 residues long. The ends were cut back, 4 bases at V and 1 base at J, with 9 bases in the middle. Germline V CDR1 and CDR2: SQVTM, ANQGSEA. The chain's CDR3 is CSVGQVGTDTQYF. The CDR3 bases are TGCAGCGTTGGACAGGTGGGCACAGATACGCAGTATTTT.

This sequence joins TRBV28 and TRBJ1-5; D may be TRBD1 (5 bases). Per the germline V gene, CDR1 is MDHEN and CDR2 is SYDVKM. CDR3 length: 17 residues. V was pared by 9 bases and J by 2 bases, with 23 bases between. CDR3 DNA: TGTGCCAGTTTCACGACTGGGGCGGGGGGTGGCAATCAGCCCCAGCATTTT. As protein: CASFTTGAGGGNQPQHF.

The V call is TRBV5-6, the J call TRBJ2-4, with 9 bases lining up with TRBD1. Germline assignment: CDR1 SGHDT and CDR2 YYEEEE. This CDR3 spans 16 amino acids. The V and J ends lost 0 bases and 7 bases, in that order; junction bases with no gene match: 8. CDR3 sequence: CASSLGPGQGENIQYF. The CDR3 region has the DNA TGTGCCAGCAGCTTGGGGCCGGGACAGGGAGAGAACATTCAGTACTTC.

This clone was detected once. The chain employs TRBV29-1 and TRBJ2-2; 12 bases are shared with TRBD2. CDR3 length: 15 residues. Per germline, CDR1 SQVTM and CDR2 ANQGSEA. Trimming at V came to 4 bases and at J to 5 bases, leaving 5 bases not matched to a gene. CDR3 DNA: TGCAGCGTTGGGACTAGCGGGATCAGAACCGGGGAGCTGTTTTTT. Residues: CSVGTSGIRTGELFF.

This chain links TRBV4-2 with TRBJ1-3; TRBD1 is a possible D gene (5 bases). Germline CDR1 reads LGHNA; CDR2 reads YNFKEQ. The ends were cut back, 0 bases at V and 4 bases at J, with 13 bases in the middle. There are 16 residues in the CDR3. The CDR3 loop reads CASSQEMRQGGNTIYF. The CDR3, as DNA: TGTGCCAGCAGCCAAGAGATGAGGCAGGGCGGAAACACCATATATTTT.

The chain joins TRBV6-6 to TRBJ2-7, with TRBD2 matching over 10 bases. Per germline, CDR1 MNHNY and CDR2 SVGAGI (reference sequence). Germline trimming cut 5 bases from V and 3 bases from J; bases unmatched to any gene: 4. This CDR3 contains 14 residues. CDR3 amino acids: CASSKGLASYEQYF. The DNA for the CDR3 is TGTGCCAGCAGTAAGGGACTAGCGAGCTACGAGCAGTACTTC.

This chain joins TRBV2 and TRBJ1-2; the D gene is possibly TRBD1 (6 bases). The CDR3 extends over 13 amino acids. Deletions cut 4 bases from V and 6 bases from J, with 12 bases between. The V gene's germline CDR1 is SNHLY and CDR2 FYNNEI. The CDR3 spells CASSVRQDNGYTF. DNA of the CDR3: TGTGCCAGCAGTGTTCGACAGGATAATGGCTACACCTTC.

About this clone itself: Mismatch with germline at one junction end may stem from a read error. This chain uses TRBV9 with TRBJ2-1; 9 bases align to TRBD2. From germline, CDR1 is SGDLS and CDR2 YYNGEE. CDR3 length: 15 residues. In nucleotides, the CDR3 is TGTGCCAGTAGCGTCAGCGGGGGGTTGCTTGGTGAGCAGTTCTTC. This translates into CASSVSGGLLGEQFF.

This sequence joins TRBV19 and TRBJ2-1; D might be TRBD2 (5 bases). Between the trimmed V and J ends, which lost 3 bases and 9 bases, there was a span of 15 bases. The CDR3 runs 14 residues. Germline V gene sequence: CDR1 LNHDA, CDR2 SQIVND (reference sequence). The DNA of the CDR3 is TGTGCCAGTAGTATGGGAGCGGACTTTGGTGAGCAGTTCTTC. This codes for CASSMGADFGEQFF.

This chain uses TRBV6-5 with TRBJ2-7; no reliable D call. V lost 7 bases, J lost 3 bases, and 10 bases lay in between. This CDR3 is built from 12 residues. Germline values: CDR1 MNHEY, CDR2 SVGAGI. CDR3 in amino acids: CASTPDYYEQYF. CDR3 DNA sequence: TGTGCCAGCACTCCAGATTACTACGAGCAGTACTTC.

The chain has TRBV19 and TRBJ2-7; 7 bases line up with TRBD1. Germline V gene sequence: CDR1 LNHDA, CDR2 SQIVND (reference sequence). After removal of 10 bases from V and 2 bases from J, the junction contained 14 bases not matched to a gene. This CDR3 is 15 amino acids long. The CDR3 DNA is TGTGCCACTGCCCTGGGACAGACGAACACCTACGAGCAGTACTTC. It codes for CATALGQTNTYEQYF.

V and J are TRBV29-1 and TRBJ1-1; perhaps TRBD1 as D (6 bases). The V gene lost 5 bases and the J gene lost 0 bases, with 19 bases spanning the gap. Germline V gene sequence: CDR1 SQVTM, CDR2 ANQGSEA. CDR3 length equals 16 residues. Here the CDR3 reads CSVPGGPFSVNTEAFF. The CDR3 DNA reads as TGCAGCGTTCCGGGGGGCCCGTTCTCTGTGAACACTGAAGCTTTCTTT.

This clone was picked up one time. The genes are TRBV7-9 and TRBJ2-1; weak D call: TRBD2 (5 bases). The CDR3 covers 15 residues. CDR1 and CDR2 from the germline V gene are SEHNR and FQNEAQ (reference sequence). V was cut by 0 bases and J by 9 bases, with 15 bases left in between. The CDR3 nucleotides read TGTGCCAGCAGCTTAGCTCTTGGTGGTGCGGGTGAGCAGTTCTTC. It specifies CASSLALGGAGEQFF.

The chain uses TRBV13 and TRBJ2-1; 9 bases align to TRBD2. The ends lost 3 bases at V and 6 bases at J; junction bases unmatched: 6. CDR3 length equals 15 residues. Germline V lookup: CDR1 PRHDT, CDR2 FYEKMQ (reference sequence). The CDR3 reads CASSFASGVGNEQFF. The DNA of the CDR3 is TGTGCCAGCAGCTTTGCTAGCGGGGTGGGCAATGAGCAGTTCTTC. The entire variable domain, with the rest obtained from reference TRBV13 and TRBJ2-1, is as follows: AAGVIQSPRHLIKEKRETATLKCYPIPRHDTVYWYQQGPGQDPQFLISFYEKMQSDKGSIPDRFSAQQFSDYHSELNMSSLELGDSALYFCASSFASGVGNEQFFGPGTRLTVL.